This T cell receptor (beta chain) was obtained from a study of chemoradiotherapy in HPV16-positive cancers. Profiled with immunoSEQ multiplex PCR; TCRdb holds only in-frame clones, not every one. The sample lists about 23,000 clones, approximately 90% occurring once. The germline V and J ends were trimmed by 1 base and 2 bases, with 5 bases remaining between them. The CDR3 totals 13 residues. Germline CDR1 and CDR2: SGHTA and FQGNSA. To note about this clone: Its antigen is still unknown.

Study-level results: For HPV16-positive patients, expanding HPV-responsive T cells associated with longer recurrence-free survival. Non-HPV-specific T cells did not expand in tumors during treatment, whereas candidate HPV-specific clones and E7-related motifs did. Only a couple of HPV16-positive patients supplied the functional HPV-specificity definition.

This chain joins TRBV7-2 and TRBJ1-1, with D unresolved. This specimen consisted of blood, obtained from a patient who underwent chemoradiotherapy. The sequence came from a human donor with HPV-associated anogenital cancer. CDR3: CASSLDPNTEAFF. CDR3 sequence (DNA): TGTGCCAGCAGCTTAGACCCTAACACTGAAGCTTTCTTT. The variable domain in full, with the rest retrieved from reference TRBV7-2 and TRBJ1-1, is GAGVSQSPSNKVTEKGKDVELRCDPISGHTALYWYRQSLGQGLEFLIYFQGNSAPDKSGLPSDRFSAERTGGSVSTLTIQRTQQEDSAVYLCASSLDPNTEAFFGQGTRLTVV.